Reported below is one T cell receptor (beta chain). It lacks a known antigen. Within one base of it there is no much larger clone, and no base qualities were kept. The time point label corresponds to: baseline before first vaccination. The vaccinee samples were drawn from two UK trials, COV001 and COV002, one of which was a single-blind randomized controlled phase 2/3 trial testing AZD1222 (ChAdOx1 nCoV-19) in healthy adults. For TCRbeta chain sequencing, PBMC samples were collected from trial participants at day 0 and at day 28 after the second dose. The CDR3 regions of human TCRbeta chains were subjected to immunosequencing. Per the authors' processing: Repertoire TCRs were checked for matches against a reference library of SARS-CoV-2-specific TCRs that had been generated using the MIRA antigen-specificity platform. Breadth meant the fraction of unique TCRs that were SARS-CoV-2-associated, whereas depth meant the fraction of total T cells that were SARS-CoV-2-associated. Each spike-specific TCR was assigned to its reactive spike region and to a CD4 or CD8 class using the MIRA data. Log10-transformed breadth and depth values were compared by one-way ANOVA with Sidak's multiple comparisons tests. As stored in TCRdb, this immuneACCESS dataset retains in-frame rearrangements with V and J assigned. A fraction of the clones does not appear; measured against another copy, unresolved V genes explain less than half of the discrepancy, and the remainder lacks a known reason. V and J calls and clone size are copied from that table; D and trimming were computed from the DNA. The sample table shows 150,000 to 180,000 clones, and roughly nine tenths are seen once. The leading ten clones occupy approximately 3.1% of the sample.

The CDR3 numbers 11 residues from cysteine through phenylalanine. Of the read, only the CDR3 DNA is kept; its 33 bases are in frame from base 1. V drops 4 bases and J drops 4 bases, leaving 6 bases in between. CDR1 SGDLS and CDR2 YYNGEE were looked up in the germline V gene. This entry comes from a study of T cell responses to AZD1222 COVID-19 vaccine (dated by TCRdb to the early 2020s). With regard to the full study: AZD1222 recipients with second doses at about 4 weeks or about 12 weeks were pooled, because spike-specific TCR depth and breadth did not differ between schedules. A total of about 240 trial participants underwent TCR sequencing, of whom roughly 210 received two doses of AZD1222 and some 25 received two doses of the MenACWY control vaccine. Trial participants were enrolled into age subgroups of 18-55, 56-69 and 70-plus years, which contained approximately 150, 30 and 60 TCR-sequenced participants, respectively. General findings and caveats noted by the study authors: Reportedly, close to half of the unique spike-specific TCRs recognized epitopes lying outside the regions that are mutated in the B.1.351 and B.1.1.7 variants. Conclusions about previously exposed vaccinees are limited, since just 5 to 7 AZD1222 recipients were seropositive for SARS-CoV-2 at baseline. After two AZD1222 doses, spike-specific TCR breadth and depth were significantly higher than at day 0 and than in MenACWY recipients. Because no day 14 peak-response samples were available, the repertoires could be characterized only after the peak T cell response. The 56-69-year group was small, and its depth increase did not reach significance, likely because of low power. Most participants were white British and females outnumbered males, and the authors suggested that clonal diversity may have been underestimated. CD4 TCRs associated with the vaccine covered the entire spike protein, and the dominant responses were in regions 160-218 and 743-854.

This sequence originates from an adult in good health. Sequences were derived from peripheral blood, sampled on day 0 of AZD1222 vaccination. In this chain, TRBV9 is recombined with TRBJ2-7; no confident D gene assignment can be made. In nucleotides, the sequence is TGTGCCAGCAGCTCCCAATACGAGCAGTACTTC. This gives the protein CASSSQYEQYF.